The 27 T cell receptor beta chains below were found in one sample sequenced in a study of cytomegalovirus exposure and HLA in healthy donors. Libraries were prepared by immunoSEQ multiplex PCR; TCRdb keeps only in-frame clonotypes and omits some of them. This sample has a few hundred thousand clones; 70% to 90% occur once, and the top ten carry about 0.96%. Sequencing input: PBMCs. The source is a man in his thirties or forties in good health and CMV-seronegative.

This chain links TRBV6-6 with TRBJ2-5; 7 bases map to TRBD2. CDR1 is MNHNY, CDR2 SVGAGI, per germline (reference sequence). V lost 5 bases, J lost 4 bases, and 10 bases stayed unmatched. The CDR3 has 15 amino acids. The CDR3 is CASSLRGEVGETQYF. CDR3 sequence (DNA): TGTGCCAGCAGTCTTCGGGGGGAGGTAGGAGAGACCCAGTACTTC.

DNA of the CDR3: TGCGCCAGCAGCTTGGTCAGGGCGAACACCGGGGAGCTGTTTTTT. Encoded protein: CASSLVRANTGELFF. The chain is built from TRBV5-1 and TRBJ2-2; weak D call: TRBD1 (5 bases). Germline CDR1 and CDR2: SGHRS and YFSETQ. V lost 0 bases, J lost 0 bases, and 6 bases lay in between. This CDR3 spans 15 amino acids.

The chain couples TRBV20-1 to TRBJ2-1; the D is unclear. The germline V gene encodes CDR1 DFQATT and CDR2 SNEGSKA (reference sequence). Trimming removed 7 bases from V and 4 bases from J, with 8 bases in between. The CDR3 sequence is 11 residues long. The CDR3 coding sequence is TGCAGTGTTTTCCAGTACAATGAGCAGTTCTTC. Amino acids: CSVFQYNEQFF.

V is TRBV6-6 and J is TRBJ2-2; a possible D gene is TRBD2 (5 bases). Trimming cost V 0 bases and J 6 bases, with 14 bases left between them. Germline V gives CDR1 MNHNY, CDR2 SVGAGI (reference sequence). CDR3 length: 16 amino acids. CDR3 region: CASSYSFAGGAGELFF. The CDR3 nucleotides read TGTGCCAGCAGTTACTCGTTCGCGGGCGGCGCCGGGGAGCTGTTTTTT.

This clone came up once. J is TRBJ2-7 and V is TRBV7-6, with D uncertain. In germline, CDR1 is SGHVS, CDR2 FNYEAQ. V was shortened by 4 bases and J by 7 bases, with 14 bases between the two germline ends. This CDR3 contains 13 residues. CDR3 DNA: TGTGCCAGCAGCTCTATGGTAGAACAGGAGCAGTACTTC. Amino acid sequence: CASSSMVEQEQYF.

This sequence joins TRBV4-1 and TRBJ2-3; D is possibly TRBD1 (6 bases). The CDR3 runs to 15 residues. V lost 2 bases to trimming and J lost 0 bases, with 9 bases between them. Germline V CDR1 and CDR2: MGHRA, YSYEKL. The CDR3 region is CASSQQGHSTDTQYF. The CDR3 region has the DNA TGCGCCAGCAGCCAACAGGGACATAGCACAGATACGCAGTATTTT.

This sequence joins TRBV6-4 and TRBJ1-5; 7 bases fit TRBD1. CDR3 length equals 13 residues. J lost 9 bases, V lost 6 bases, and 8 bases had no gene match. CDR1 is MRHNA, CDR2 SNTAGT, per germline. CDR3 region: CASSPEGAGPQHF. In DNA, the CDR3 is TGTGCCAGCAGCCCCGAGGGGGCTGGGCCCCAGCATTTT.

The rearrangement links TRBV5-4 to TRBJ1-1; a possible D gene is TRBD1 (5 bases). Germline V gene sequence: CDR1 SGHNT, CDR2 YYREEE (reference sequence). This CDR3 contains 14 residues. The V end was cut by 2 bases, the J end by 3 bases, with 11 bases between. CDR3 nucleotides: TGTGCCAGCAGCTTTGGGCCGGGGGACACTGAAGCTTTCTTT. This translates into CASSFGPGDTEAFF.

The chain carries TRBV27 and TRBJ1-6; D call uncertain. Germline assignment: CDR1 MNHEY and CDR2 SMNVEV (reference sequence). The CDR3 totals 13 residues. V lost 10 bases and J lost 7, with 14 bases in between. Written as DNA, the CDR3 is TGTGCCACCTCGGAGGGAAACAATTCACCCCTCCACTTT. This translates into CATSEGNNSPLHF.

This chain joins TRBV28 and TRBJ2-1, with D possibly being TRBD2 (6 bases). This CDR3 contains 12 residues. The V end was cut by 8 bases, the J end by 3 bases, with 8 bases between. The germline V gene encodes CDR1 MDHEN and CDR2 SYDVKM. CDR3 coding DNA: TGTGCCAGCGGGACTCGCTACAATGAGCAGTTCTTC. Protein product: CASGTRYNEQFF.

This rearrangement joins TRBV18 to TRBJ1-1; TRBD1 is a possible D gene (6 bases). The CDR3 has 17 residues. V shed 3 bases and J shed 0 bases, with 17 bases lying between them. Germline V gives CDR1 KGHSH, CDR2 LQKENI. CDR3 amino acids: CASSPGQWGLMNTEAFF. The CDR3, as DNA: TGTGCCAGCTCACCGGGGCAGTGGGGGCTTATGAACACTGAAGCTTTCTTT.

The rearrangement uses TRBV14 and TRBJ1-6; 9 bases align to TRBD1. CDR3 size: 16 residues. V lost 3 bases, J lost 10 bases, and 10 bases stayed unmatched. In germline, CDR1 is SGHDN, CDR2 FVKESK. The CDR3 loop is CASSHRGGQGFSPLHF. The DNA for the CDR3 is TGTGCCAGCAGCCATAGAGGGGGACAGGGCTTCTCACCCCTCCACTTT. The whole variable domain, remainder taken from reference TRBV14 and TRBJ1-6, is EAGVTQFPSHSVIEKGQTVTLRCDPISGHDNLYWYRRVMGKEIKFLLHFVKESKQDESGMPNNRFLAERTGGTYSTLKVQPAELEDSGVYFCASSHRGGQGFSPLHFGNGTRLTVT.

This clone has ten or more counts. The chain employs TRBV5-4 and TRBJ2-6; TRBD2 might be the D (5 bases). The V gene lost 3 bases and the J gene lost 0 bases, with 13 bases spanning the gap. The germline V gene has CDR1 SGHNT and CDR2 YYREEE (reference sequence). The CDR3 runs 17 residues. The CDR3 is CASSSASAGSGANVLTF. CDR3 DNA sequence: TGTGCCAGCAGCTCGGCTTCCGCGGGCTCTGGGGCCAACGTCCTGACTTTC.

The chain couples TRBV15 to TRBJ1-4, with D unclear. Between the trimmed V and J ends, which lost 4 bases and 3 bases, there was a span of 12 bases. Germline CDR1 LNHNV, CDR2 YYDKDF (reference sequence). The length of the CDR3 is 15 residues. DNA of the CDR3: TGTGCCACCAGCAAAAGGAGCGGGGCTAATGAAAAACTGTTTTTT. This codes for CATSKRSGANEKLFF. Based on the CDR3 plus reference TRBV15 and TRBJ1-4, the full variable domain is DAMVIQNPRYQVTQFGKPVTLSCSQTLNHNVMYWYQQKSSQAPKLLFHYYDKDFNNEADTPDNFQSRRPNTSFCFLDIRSPGLGDTAMYLCATSKRSGANEKLFFGSGTQLSVL.

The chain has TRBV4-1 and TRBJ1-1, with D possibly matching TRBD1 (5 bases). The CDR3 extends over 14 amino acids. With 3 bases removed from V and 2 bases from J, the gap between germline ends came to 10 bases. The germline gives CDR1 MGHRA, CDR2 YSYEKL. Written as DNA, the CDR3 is TGCGCCAGCAGCCACTCACAGGATAACACTGAAGCTTTCTTT. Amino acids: CASSHSQDNTEAFF.

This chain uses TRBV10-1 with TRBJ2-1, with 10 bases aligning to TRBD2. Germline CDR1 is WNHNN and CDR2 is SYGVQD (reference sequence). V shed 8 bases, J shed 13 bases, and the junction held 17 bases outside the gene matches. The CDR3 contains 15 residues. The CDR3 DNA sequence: TGCGCCAGCGGCCAGCGGGGGGGAGGCCGAAACCCCCAGTTCTTC. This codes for CASGQRGGGRNPQFF.

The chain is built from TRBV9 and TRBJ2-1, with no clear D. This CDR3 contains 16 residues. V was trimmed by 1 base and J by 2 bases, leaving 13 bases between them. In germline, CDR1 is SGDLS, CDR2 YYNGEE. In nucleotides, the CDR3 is TGTGCCAGCAGCGTAATTCCCGGGTCCCCCTACAATGAGCAGTTCTTC. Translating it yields CASSVIPGSPYNEQFF.

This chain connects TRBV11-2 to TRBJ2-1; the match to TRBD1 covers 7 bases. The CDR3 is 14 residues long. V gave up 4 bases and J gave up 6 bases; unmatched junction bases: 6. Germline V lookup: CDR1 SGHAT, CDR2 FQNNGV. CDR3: CASSSGQIRNEQFF. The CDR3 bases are TGTGCCAGCAGCTCGGGACAGATCCGCAATGAGCAGTTCTTC. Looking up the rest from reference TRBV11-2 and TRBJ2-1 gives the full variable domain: EAGVAQSPRYKIIEKRQSVAFWCNPISGHATLYWYQQILGQGPKLLIQFQNNGVVDDSQLPKDRFSAERLKGVDSTLKIQPAKLEDSAVYLCASSSGQIRNEQFFGPGTRLTVL.

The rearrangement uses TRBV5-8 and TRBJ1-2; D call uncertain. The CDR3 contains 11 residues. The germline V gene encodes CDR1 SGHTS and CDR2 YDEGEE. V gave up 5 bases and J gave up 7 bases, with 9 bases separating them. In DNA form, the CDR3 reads TGTGCCAGCAGGTACACGGGTGGCTACACCTTC. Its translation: CASRYTGGYTF.

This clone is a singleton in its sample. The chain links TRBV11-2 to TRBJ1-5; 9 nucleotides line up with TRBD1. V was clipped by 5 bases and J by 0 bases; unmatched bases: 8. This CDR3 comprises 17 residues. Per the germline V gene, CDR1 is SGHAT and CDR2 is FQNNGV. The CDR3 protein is CASSKSGTGNSNQPQHF. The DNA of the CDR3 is TGTGCCAGCAGCAAATCCGGGACAGGGAATAGCAATCAGCCCCAGCATTTT.

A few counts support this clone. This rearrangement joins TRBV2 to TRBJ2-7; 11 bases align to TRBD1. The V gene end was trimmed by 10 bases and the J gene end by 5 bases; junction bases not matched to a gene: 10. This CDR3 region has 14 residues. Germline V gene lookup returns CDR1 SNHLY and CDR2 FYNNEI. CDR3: CATRSGQGDHEQYF. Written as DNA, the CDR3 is TGTGCCACCCGCTCGGGACAGGGGGACCACGAGCAGTACTTC.

Here the CDR3 DNA reads TGCGCCAGCAGCCTAGGACCGAGGGAGAACACTGAAGCTTTCTTT. Protein sequence: CASSLGPRENTEAFF. The chain recombines TRBV4-1 with TRBJ1-1; D is undetermined. The CDR3 has 15 amino acids. V was trimmed by 4 bases and J by 1 base, leaving 13 bases between them. Germline V gene data show CDR1 as MGHRA and CDR2 as YSYEKL.

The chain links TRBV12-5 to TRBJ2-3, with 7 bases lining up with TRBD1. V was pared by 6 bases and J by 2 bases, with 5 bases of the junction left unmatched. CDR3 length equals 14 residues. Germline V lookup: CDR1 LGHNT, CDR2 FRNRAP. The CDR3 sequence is CASGQGGVTDTQYF. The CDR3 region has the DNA TGTGCTAGTGGACAAGGGGGCGTCACAGATACGCAGTATTTT.

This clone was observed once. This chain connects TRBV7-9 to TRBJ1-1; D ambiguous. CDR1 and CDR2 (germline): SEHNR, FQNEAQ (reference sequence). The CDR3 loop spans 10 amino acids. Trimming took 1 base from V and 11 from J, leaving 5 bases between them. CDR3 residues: CASSLDLAFF. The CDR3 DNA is TGTGCCAGCAGCTTAGATCTGGCTTTCTTT.

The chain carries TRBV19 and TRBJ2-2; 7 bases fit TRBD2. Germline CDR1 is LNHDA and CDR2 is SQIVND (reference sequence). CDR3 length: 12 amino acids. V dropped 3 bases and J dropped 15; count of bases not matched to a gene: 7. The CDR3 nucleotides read TGTGCCAGTAGTATTAGCGCTAGCGGCTTGTTTTTT. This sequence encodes CASSISASGLFF.

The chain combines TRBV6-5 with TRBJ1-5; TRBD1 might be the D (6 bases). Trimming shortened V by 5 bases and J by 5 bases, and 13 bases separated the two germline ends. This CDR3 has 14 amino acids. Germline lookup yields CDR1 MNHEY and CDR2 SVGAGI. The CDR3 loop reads CASSTGSRDQPQHF. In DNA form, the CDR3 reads TGTGCCAGCAGTACAGGGAGCCGGGATCAGCCCCAGCATTTT.

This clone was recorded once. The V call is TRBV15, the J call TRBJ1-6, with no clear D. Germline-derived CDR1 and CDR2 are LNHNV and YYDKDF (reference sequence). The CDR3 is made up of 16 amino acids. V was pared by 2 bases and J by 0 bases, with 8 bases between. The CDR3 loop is CATSRQSSSYNSPLHF. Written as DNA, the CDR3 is TGTGCCACCAGCAGACAGTCTAGCTCCTATAATTCACCCCTCCACTTT.